The 17 T cell receptor beta chains given below trace back to one sample, sequenced in a study of shared T cell receptors in the human thymus. The table came from immunoSEQ multiplex PCR; TCRdb's copy has only in-frame clones and leaves some out. The sample holds over 650,000 clones, about 87% seen once. These same data were also listed under a study on human thymus T cells.

Sequencing input: thymocytes. These receptors originate from a boy in the first two years of life with a congenital heart defect.

V and J are TRBV6-1 and TRBJ2-1, with a possible D match to TRBD2 (5 bases). The V and J ends lost 9 bases and 6 bases respectively, with 15 bases between them. Germline CDR1 reads MNHNS; CDR2 reads SASEGT. The CDR3 runs to 13 residues. The CDR3 sequence is CASSAEVFNEQFF. The CDR3 nucleotides read TGTGCCAGTAGCGCGGAAGTCTTCAATGAGCAGTTCTTC.

Comment on this clone: Other DNA sequences in the sample encode the same CDR3. V and J are TRBV7-2 and TRBJ2-3, with 8 positions matching TRBD1. The CDR3 has 16 amino acids. Germline CDR1 SGHTA, CDR2 FQGNSA. V dropped 5 bases and J dropped 7; count of bases not matched to a gene: 14. CDR3 coding DNA: TGTGCCAGCAGCCTCAATTTGACAGGGGTCGAGAATACGCAGTATTTT. This sequence encodes CASSLNLTGVENTQYF. The variable domain in full, with the rest retrieved from reference TRBV7-2 and TRBJ2-3, is GAGVSQSPSNKVTEKGKDVELRCDPISGHTALYWYRQSLGQGLEFLIYFQGNSAPDKSGLPSDRFSAERTGGSVSTLTIQRTQQEDSAVYLCASSLNLTGVENTQYFGPGTRLTVL.

The rearrangement joins TRBV5-4 to TRBJ1-2, with 8 bases aligning to TRBD1. J was trimmed by 5 bases and V by 4 bases; bases with no gene match: 10. Germline-derived CDR1 and CDR2 are SGHNT and YYREEE (reference sequence). CDR3 length equals 15 residues. This CDR3 reads CASSRRPGQAYGYTF. In DNA form, the CDR3 reads TGTGCCAGCAGCCGGCGACCGGGACAGGCTTATGGCTACACCTTC.

The chain employs TRBV2 and TRBJ1-6; D ambiguous. Germline assignment: CDR1 SNHLY and CDR2 FYNNEI. Deletions cut 4 bases from V and 7 bases from J, with 14 bases between. The CDR3 is 15 amino acids. The CDR3 reads CASSAVPKLNSPLHF. For the CDR3, the DNA is TGTGCCAGCAGTGCGGTTCCTAAACTCAATTCACCCCTCCACTTT. The entire variable domain, with the rest obtained from reference TRBV2 and TRBJ1-6, is as follows: EPEVTQTPSHQVTQMGQEVILRCVPISNHLYFYWYRQILGQKVEFLVSFYNNEISEKSEIFDDQFSVERPDGSNFTLKIRSTKLEDSAMYFCASSAVPKLNSPLHFGNGTRLTVT.

CDR3 DNA: TGTGCCAGCAGCGCACTAGCGGGGGGAATCCAAGAGACCCAGTACTTC. Encoded protein: CASSALAGGIQETQYF. The genes are TRBV9 and TRBJ2-5; 12 bases fit TRBD2. Unmatched junction bases numbered 4, after V lost 3 bases and J lost 1 base. The germline V gene has CDR1 SGDLS and CDR2 YYNGEE. CDR3 size: 16 residues.

DNA for the CDR3: TGTGCCAGCAGTTCTTATGGTCAGGTTAGGACTGGGGCCAACGTCCTGACTTTC. Protein: CASSSYGQVRTGANVLTF. The chain is built from TRBV28 and TRBJ2-6; no definite D call. Trimming cost V 4 bases and J 2 bases, with 18 bases left between them. The CDR3 covers 18 residues. The germline gives CDR1 MDHEN, CDR2 SYDVKM.

A single count supports this clone. The CDR3 DNA reads as TGTGCCAGCAGCCCGGGACTAGCGGGAGGCACCGGGGAGCTGTTTTTT. Translated: CASSPGLAGGTGELFF. This chain uses TRBV5-6 with TRBJ2-2; 15 positions agree with TRBD2. The germline CDR1 and CDR2 sequences are SGHDT and YYEEEE. The CDR3 is 16 residues long. Germline trimming cut 4 bases from V and 4 bases from J; bases unmatched to any gene: 2.

The CDR3 sequence: CASNLEGSTSTDTQYF. DNA of the CDR3: TGTGCCAGCAACTTGGAGGGGAGCACCAGCACAGATACGCAGTATTTT. The chain couples TRBV9 to TRBJ2-3, with D possibly TRBD2 on 6 matching bases. From germline, CDR1 is SGDLS and CDR2 YYNGEE. V lost 6 bases and J lost 0, with 17 bases in between. The CDR3 loop spans 16 amino acids.

As concerns this clone: An end of the junction differs from the germline gene, which may be a read error. The chain employs TRBV9 and TRBJ1-6, with no clear D. The CDR3 has 16 amino acids. Looked up from germline, CDR1 is SGDLS and CDR2 is YYNGEE. The CDR3 is CASRVAARHGDSPLHF. The CDR3 DNA sequence: TGTGCCAGCAGGGTAGCGGCACGCCACGGGGATTCACCCCTCCACTTT.

A single count supports this clone. The chain uses TRBV4-1 and TRBJ2-1; TRBD2 aligns across 14 bases. This CDR3 has 15 residues. V gave up 5 bases and J gave up 7 bases; unmatched junction bases: 4. Germline V gene lookup returns CDR1 MGHRA and CDR2 YSYEKL. CDR3 region: CASSKRTSGRNEQFF. The CDR3 DNA is TGCGCCAGCAGCAAGAGGACTAGCGGGAGGAATGAGCAGTTCTTC.

The chain combines TRBV10-3 with TRBJ1-1; TRBD1 matches at 10 bases. The CDR3 sequence is 14 residues long. V was pared by 6 bases and J by 0 bases, with 1 base of the junction left unmatched. The germline V gene encodes CDR1 ENHRY and CDR2 SYGVKD. The CDR3 region has the DNA TGTGCCATCAGGGGACAGGGGATGAACACTGAAGCTTTCTTT. Translating gives CAIRGQGMNTEAFF.

The chain couples TRBV27 to TRBJ2-7, with unresolved D. Per the germline V gene, CDR1 is MNHEY and CDR2 is SMNVEV (reference sequence). The V gene lost 6 bases and the J gene lost 4 bases, with 13 bases spanning the gap. CDR3 length: 13 residues. The CDR3 nucleotides read TGTGCCAGCAGCCCGGTAAGAGAGTACGAGCAGTACTTC. Translated, it gives CASSPVREYEQYF.

V is TRBV29-1 and J is TRBJ1-4; D is unresolved. V was clipped by 6 bases and J by 0 bases, with 23 bases between them. This CDR3 contains 18 residues. Germline V gene data show CDR1 as SQVTM and CDR2 as ANQGSEA. The CDR3 protein is CSVLVGGSKFATNEKLFF. CDR3 bases: TGCAGCGTGTTGGTAGGAGGGTCCAAGTTTGCAACTAATGAAAAACTGTTTTTT.

The V gene is TRBV7-9, the J gene TRBJ2-1; 10 bases line up with TRBD2. CDR1 is SEHNR, CDR2 FQNEAQ, per germline (reference sequence). There are 15 residues in the CDR3. J gave up 10 bases and V 2 bases, and 8 bases lay outside the gene matches. The CDR3 DNA follows: TGTGCCAGCAGCTTAACTAGCGGGGCCTCGGGGGAGCAGTTCTTC. Translation gives CASSLTSGASGEQFF.

The chain has TRBV28 and TRBJ1-1; tentative D call: TRBD1 (5 bases). This CDR3 is 15 amino acids long. Per the germline V gene, CDR1 is MDHEN and CDR2 is SYDVKM. V was pared by 9 bases and J by 4 bases, with 21 bases between. In DNA form, the CDR3 reads TGTGCCAGTCAGGGTCGGGGGAATGGAGGCACTGAAGCTTTCTTT. Encoded protein: CASQGRGNGGTEAFF.

The J gene is TRBJ2-7, the V gene TRBV14, with D maybe TRBD2 (5 bases). CDR1 and CDR2 (germline): SGHDN, FVKESK. This CDR3 has 14 residues. Trimming took off 0 bases at V and 7 bases at J, with 13 bases between the two ends. The chain's CDR3 is CASSQDGRTGEQYF. The CDR3 DNA reads as TGTGCCAGCAGCCAAGATGGACGGACGGGGGAGCAGTACTTC.

The chain combines TRBV5-1 with TRBJ2-7; tentative D call: TRBD1 (5 bases). Germline loops: CDR1 SGHRS, CDR2 YFSETQ. Trimming removed 0 bases from V and 7 bases from J, with 8 bases in between. The CDR3 is 12 residues long. CDR3: CASSLDYREQYF. The CDR3, as DNA: TGCGCCAGCAGCTTGGATTACAGGGAGCAGTACTTC.